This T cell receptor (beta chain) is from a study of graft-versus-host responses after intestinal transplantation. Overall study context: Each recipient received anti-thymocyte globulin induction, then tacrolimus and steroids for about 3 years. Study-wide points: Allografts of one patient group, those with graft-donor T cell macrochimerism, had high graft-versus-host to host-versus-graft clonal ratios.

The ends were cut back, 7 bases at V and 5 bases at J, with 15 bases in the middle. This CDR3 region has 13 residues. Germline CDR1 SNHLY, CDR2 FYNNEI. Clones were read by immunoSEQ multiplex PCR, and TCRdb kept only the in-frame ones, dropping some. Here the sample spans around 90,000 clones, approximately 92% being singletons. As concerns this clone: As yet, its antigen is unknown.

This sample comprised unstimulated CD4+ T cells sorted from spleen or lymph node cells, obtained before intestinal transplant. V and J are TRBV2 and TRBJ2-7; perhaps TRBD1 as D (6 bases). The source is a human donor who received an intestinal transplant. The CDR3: CASTLKGVDEQYF. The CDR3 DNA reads TGTGCCAGCACGCTGAAGGGGGTGGACGAGCAGTACTTC.